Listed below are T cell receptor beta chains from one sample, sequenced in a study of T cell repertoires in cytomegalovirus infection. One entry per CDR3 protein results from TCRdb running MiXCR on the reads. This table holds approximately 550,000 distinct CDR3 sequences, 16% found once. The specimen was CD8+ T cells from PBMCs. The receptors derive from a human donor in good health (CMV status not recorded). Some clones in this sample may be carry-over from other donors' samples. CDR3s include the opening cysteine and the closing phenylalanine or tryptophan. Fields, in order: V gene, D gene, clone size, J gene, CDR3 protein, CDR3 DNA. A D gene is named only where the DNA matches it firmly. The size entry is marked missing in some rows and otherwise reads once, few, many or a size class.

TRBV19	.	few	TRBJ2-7	CASSIRSGSSYEQYF	TGTGCCAGTAGTATTAGGAGTGGCAGTTCCTACGAGCAGTACTTC
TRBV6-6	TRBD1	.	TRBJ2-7	CATDIGTGASYEQYF	TGTGCCACCGACATAGGGACAGGGGCCTCCTACGAGCAGTACTTC
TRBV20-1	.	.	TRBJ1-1	CSARGSDMGVEAFF	TGCAGTGCTAGAGGCAGCGATATGGGAGTTGAAGCTTTCTTT
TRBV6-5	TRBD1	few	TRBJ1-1	CASSYDTGGLNTEAFF	TGTGCCAGCAGTTACGACACAGGGGGCTTGAACACTGAAGCTTTCTTT
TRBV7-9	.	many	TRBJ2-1	CASSWTGVSAYNEQFF	TGTGCCAGCAGCTGGACCGGGGTTAGTGCCTACAATGAGCAGTTCTTC
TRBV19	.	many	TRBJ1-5	CASGGHSNQPQHF	TGTGCCAGTGGGGGCCATAGCAATCAGCCCCAGCATTTT
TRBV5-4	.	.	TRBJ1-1	CASSSLDRTSNTEAFF	TGTGCCAGCAGCTCCCTAGACAGGACCTCGAACACTGAAGCTTTCTTT
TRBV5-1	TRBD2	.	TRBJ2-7	CASSLASGREQYF	TGCGCCAGCAGCTTGGCTAGCGGGAGAGAGCAGTACTTC
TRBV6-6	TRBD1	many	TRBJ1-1	CASSYSGTANTEAFF	TGTGCCAGCAGTTACTCAGGGACAGCGAACACTGAAGCTTTCTTT
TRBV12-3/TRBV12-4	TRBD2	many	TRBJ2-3	CASSLSASGESTDTQYF	TGTGCCAGCAGTTTATCGGCTAGCGGGGAGAGCACAGATACGCAGTATTTT